This T cell receptor beta chain was obtained from a study of blood T cell repertoires in COVID-19. About the research overall: Sources were T cells, B-cell-depleted T cells, or PBMCs; the material itself was cDNA or gDNA.

The protocol was immunoSEQ multiplex PCR, while the TCRdb copy is restricted to in-frame clones and leaves out a portion. This sample carries 110,000 to 150,000 clones, roughly 77% of them seen once, and the ten largest clones take around 4.4%. Germline CDR1 reads MNHEY; CDR2 reads SVGAGI. V dropped 6 bases and J dropped 3 bases, with 6 bases sitting between them. The CDR3 extends over 12 amino acids. The TCR was taken from a man in his 60s with acute or convalescent COVID-19. The chain uses TRBV6-5 and TRBJ1-5; D is uncertain. Material for sequencing was peripheral blood. CDR3 nucleotides: TGTGCCAGCAGGCAGGCCAATCAGCCCCAGCATTTT. It is translated as CASRQANQPQHF.